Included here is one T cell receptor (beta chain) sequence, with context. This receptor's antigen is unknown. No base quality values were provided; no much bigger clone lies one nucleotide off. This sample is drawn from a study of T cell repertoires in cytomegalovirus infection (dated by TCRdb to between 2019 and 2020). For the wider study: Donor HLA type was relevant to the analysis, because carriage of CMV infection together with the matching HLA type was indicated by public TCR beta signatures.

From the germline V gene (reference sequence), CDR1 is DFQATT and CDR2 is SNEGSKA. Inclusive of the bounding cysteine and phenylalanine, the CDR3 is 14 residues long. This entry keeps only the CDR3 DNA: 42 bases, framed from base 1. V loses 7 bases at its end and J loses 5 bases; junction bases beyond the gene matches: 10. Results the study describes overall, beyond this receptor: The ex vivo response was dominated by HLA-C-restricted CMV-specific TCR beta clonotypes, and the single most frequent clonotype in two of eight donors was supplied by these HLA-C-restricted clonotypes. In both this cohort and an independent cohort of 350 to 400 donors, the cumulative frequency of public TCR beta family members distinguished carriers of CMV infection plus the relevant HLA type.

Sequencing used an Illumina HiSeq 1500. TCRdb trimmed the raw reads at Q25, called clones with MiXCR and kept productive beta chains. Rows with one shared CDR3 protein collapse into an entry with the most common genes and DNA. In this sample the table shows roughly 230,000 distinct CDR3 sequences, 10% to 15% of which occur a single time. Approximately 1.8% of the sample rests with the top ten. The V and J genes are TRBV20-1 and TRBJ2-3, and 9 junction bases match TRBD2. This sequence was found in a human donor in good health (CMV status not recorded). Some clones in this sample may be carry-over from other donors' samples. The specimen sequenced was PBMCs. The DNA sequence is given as TGCAGTGGGGGCGCGGGAGGGCCGGGAGATACGCAGTATTTT. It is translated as CSGGAGGPGDTQYF.